The 6 T cell receptor beta chains below all came from one sample that was sequenced in a study of blood T cell repertoires in COVID-19. The assay was immunoSEQ multiplex PCR, and TCRdb's table has in-frame clones only and misses some. The sample shows just over 95,000 clones, about 86% of them seen only once. The sequenced material came from peripheral blood. These TCRs come from a man aged 60-69 years with acute or convalescent COVID-19.

The rearrangement uses TRBV4-1 and TRBJ2-2, with TRBD1 matching over 9 bases. CDR1 is MGHRA and CDR2 is YSYEKL in the germline V gene. V lost 1 base, J lost 6 bases, and 9 bases stayed unmatched. CDR3 length equals 17 residues. The CDR3 coding sequence is TGCGCCAGCAGCCAAGCGGGGGACAGGGTTTTCGCCGGGGAGCTGTTTTTT. Its translation is CASSQAGDRVFAGELFF.

The chain couples TRBV2 to TRBJ1-6; D gene ambiguous. The CDR3 sequence is 15 residues long. The germline gives CDR1 SNHLY, CDR2 FYNNEI. Trimming removed 4 bases from V and 6 bases from J, with 13 bases in between. CDR3 residues: CASSGEQPVNSPLHF. CDR3 in DNA: TGTGCCAGCAGTGGAGAACAGCCAGTTAATTCACCCCTCCACTTT. Filled out from reference TRBV2 and TRBJ1-6, the complete variable domain reads EPEVTQTPSHQVTQMGQEVILRCVPISNHLYFYWYRQILGQKVEFLVSFYNNEISEKSEIFDDQFSVERPDGSNFTLKIRSTKLEDSAMYFCASSGEQPVNSPLHFGNGTRLTVT.

The J gene is TRBJ2-7, the V gene TRBV18, with TRBD1 identical over 8 bases. The CDR3 is 14 residues long. After removal of 3 bases from V and 3 bases from J, the junction contained 4 bases not matched to a gene. From germline, CDR1 is KGHSH and CDR2 LQKENI. As DNA, the CDR3 is TGTGCCAGCTCACCCCCAGGGGGCAGCTACGAGCAGTACTTC. Protein product: CASSPPGGSYEQYF.

The rearrangement uses TRBV19 and TRBJ1-2, with 7 bases that match TRBD1. This CDR3 region has 16 residues. Trimming at V came to 4 bases and at J to 2 bases, leaving 10 bases not matched to a gene. Per germline, CDR1 LNHDA and CDR2 SQIVND (reference sequence). DNA of the CDR3: TGTGCCAGTAGTACCGATGACAGGGTGGGGAACTATGGCTACACCTTC. This encodes CASSTDDRVGNYGYTF.

V and J are TRBV20-1 and TRBJ2-4; weak D call: TRBD2 (5 bases). Germline CDR1 DFQATT, CDR2 SNEGSKA (reference sequence). There are 14 residues in the CDR3. V was cut by 3 bases and J by 0 bases, with 9 bases left in between. CDR3 amino acids: CSASLAGAKNIQYF. DNA for the CDR3: TGCAGTGCTAGTCTGGCGGGAGCCAAAAACATTCAGTACTTC.

The V gene is TRBV10-1, the J gene TRBJ2-1; 7 positions agree with TRBD2. CDR3 size: 15 residues. Trimming took 3 bases from V and 0 from J; bases not matched to a gene: 2. In germline, CDR1 is WNHNN, CDR2 SYGVQD (reference sequence). This chain's CDR3 is CASSEAGLSYNEQFF. The DNA of the CDR3 is TGCGCCAGCAGTGAAGCGGGACTCTCCTACAATGAGCAGTTCTTC.